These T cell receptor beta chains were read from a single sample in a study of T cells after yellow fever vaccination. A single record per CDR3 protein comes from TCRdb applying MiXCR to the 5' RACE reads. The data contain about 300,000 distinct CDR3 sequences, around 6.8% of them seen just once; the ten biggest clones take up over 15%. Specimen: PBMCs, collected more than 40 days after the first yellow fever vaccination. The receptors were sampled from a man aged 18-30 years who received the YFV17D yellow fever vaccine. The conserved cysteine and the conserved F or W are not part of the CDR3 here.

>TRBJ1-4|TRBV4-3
ASSQLTLSANEKLF
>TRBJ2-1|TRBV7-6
ASSLSLRGRRRYNEQF
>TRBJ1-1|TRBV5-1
ASGQLTAGLEAF
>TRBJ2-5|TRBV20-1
SAGGRQGVGTQY
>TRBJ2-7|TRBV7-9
ASSPRTSYSYEQY
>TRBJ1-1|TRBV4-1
ASSQVGQGAGGTEAF
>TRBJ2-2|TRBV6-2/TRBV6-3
ASSYTRTLNTGELF
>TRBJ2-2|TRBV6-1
ASPQGAYTGELF
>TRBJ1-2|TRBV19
ASSADRLTGGYT
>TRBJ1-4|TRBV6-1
ASREGTTNEKLF
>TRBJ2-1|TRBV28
AGSASMWNEQF
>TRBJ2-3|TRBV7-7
ASSLQLAGTDTQY
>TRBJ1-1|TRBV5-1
ASTLDGGRTEAF
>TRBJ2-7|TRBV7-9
ASSLKSGDYEQY
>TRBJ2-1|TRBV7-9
AGKTSGGNNEQF
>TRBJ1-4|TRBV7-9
ASSLNQEDEKLF
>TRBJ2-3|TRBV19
ASSSGLAGGRPRDTQY
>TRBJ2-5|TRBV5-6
ASSLGFRQETQY
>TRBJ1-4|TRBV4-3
ASSQEIGIWTLAEKLF
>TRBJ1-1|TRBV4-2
ASSQVGGDPNTEAF
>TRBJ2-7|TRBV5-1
ASSWGDEQY
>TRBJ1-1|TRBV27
ASSLSVRSMNTEAF
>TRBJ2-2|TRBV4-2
ASSQFGGPGELF